The rows below give T cell receptor beta chains drawn from one sample of a study of shared clonotypes between healthy human individuals. Profiling relied on immunoSEQ multiplex PCR, and the TCRdb table lists in-frame clones only, not all of them. The top ten hold approximately 25% of the sample, which has 750,000 to 1,000,000 clones, about 92% seen once. The sample consisted of naive CD8+ T cells sorted from blood. The receptor source for this set is a man aged 25-40 years in good health. The CDR3 runs from the conserved cysteine through the conserved F or W. D genes are given only for firm matches. Size tells how often a clone was seen (once, few, many) or the class of an expanded clone, and some rows leave it out.

>TRBV7-8|-|-|TRBJ2-1
TGTGCCAGCAGCCGGTCCAGCGGAATCCTACCGAGCTCCTACAATGAGCAGTTCTTC
CASSRSSGILPSSYNEQFF
>TRBV5-1|-|-|TRBJ2-2
TGCGCCAGCAGCTTACGAGGGGGGAGCACCGGGGAGCTGTTTTTT
CASSLRGGSTGELFF
>TRBV28|-|-|TRBJ2-5
TGTGCCGCCCGAGGATGGGGAGAGGTGGGAGAGACCCAGTACTTC
CAARGWGEVGETQYF
>TRBV10-3|-|-|TRBJ2-5
TGTGCCATCAGTGAGTCGCTCGCGGGAGAGACCCAGTACTTC
CAISESLAGETQYF
>TRBV7-8|once|-|TRBJ2-1
TGTGCCAGCAGCTTAGAGGGCCTGTACTCCTACAATGAGCAGTTCTTC
CASSLEGLYSYNEQFF
>TRBV5-1|-|-|TRBJ2-5
TGCGCCAGCAGCTCTTCAATCGACAGCAGCCAAGAGACCCAGTACTTC
CASSSSIDSSQETQYF
>TRBV12-5|-|TRBD1|TRBJ2-3
TGTGCTAGTGGTTTGGGAAAGTACGACAGGGGGGAATTACAAGATACGCAGTATTTT
CASGLGKYDRGELQDTQYF
>TRBV11-2|-|-|TRBJ2-3
TGTGCCAGCAGCTGGGGGCCGGAATTAACCACAGATACGCAGTATTTT
CASSWGPELTTDTQYF
>TRBV2|few|-|TRBJ1-4
TGTGCCAGCAGTGGATCTGAGGGGCTTAATGAAAAACTGTTTTTT
CASSGSEGLNEKLFF
>TRBV29-1|-|TRBD2|TRBJ2-2
TGCAGCGTTGAGGTAGCGGGAGGCACCGGGGAGCTGTTTTTT
CSVEVAGGTGELFF
>TRBV9|-|-|TRBJ2-2
TGTGCCAGCAGTGAGGACGGGCACCGGGAGCTGTTTTTT
CASSEDGHRELFF
>TRBV27|-|-|TRBJ2-1
TGTGCCAGCAGTTTACTTGGGGGAGTCAATGAGCAGTTCTTC
CASSLLGGVNEQFF
>TRBV28|-|TRBD2|TRBJ2-7
TGTGCCAGCAGTCCGCCGGGACTAGGGGTCGAGCAGTACTTC
CASSPPGLGVEQYF
>TRBV27|-|-|TRBJ2-2
TGTGCCACCAATCTGGCGTGGACGGGGATCGCGGGGGAGCTGTTTTTT
CATNLAWTGIAGELFF
>TRBV7-9|-|-|TRBJ2-1
TGTGCCAGCAGCCTGACGGGTGAGCAGTTCTTC
CASSLTGEQFF
>TRBV19|-|TRBD1|TRBJ2-7
TGTGCCAGTAGTATAGGGACAGGGAAATCCTACGAGCAGTACTTC
CASSIGTGKSYEQYF
>TRBV6-1|-|TRBD2|TRBJ2-7
TGTGCGAGCGGGAGGGGCGGGAGGTCTTCCTACGAGCAGTACTTC
CASGRGGRSSYEQYF
>TRBV19|once|TRBD2|TRBJ2-1
TGTGCCAGTAGTATAGATCGTTCAGCGGGAGTAAGGAATGAGCAGTTCTTC
CASSIDRSAGVRNEQFF